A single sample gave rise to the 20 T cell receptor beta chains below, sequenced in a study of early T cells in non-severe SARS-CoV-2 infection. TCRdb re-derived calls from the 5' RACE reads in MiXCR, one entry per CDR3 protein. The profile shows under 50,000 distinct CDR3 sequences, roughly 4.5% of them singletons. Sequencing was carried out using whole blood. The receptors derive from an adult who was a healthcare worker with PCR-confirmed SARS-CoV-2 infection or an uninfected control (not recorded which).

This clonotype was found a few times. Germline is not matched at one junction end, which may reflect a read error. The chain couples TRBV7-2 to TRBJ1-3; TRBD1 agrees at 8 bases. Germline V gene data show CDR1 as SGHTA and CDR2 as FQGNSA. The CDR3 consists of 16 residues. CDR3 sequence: CASSLNRGSSENTIYF. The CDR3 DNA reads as TGTGCCAGCAGCTTAAACAGGGGGTCGTCTGAAAACACCATATATTTT.

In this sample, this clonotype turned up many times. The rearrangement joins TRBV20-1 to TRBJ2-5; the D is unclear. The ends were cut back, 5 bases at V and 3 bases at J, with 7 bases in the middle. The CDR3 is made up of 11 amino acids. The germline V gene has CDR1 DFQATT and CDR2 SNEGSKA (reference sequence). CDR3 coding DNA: TGCAGTGCTGTGAGGAAAGAGACCCAGTACTTC. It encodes CSAVRKETQYF.

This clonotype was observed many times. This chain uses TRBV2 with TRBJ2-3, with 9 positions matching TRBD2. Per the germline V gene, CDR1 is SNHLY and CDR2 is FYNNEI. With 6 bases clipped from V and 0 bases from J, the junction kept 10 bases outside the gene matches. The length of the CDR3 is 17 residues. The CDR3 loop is CASSLGGLAGSTDTQYF. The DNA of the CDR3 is TGTGCCAGCAGCCTAGGGGGGCTAGCGGGAAGCACAGATACGCAGTATTTT. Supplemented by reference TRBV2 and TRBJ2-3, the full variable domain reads EPEVTQTPSHQVTQMGQEVILRCVPISNHLYFYWYRQILGQKVEFLVSFYNNEISEKSEIFDDQFSVERPDGSNFTLKIRSTKLEDSAMYFCASSLGGLAGSTDTQYFGPGTRLTVL.

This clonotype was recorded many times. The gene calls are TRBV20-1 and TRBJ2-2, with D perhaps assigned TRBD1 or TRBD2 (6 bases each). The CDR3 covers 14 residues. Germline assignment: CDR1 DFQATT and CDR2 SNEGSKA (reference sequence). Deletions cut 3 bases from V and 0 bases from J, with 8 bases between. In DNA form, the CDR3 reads TGCAGTGCTAGCGGGGGCGCGAACACCGGGGAGCTGTTTTTT. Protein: CSASGGANTGELFF.

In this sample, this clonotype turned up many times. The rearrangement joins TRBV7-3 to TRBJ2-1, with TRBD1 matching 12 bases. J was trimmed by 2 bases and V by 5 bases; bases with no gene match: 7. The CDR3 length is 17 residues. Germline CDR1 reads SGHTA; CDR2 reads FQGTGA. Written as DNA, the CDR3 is TGTGCCAGCAGCGGCGGGACAGGGGGCCGTACCTACAATGAGCAGTTCTTC. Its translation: CASSGGTGGRTYNEQFF.

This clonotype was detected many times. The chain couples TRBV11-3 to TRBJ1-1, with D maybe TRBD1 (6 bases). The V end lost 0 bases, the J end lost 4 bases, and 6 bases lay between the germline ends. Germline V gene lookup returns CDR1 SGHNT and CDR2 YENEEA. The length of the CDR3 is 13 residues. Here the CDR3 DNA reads TGTGCCAGCAGCTTAGAGGACAGCACTGAAGCTTTCTTT. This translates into CASSLEDSTEAFF.

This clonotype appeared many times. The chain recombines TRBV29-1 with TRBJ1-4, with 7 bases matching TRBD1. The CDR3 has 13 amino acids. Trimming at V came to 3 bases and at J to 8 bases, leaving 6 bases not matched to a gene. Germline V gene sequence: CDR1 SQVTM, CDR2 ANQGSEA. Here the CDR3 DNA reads TGCAGCGTTGAGGGGACAGACTCGGAAAAACTGTTTTTT. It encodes CSVEGTDSEKLFF.

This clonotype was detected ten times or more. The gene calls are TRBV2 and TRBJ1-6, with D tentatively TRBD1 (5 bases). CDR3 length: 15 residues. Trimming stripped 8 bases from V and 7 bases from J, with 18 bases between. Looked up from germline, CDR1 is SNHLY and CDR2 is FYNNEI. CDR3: CASRLGAGLNSPLHF. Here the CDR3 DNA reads TGTGCCAGCCGCCTTGGAGCAGGGTTAAATTCACCCCTCCACTTT.

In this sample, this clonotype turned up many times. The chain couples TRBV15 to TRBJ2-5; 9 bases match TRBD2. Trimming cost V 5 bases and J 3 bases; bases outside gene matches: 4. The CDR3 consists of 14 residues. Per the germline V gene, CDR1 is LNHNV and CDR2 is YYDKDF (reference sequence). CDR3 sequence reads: CATSRSGREETQYF. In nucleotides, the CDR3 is TGTGCCACCAGCCGTAGCGGGAGAGAAGAGACCCAGTACTTC.

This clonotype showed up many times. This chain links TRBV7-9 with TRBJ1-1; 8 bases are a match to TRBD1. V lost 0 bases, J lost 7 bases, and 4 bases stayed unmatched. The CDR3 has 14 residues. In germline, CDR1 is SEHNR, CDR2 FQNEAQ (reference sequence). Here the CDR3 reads CASSLASGGLEAFF. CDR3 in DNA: TGTGCCAGCAGCTTAGCTTCAGGGGGCCTTGAAGCTTTCTTT.

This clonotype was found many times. For the CDR3, the DNA is TGTGCCAGCAGCTCCGGGACAGGGGGAGATACGCAGTATTTT. This translates into CASSSGTGGDTQYF. The chain carries TRBV11-2 and TRBJ2-3; 11 nucleotides match TRBD1. The germline CDR1 and CDR2 sequences are SGHAT and FQNNGV. The length of the CDR3 is 14 residues. Losses at the gene ends were 4 bases for V and 5 bases for J; bases not matched to a gene: 2.

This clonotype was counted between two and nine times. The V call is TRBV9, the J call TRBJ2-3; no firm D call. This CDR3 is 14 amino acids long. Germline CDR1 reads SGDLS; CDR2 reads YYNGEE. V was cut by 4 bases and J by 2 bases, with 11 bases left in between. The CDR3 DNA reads TGTGCCAGCAGCCCCCGGTCGGACACAGATACGCAGTATTTT. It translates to CASSPRSDTDTQYF.

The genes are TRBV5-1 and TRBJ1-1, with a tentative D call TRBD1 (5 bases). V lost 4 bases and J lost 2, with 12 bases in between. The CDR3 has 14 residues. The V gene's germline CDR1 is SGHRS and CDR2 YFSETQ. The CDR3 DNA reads TGCGCCAGCAGCATTCGACAGTCTAACACTGAAGCTTTCTTT. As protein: CASSIRQSNTEAFF. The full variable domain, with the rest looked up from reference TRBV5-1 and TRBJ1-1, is KAGVTQTPRYLIKTRGQQVTLSCSPISGHRSVSWYQQTPGQGLQFLFEYFSETQRNKGNFPGRFSGRQFSNSRSEMNVSTLELGDSALYLCASSIRQSNTEAFFGQGTRLTVV.

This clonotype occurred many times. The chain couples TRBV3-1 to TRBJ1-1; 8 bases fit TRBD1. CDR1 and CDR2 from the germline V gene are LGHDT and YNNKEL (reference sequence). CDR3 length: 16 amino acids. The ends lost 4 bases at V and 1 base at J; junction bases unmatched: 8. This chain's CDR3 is CASSPLQGAGNTEAFF. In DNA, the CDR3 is TGTGCCAGCAGCCCCCTGCAGGGGGCCGGGAACACTGAAGCTTTCTTT.

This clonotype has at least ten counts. As DNA, the CDR3 is TGTGCCAGCAGCTTAAGTCTAGCGGGGGGGTCGCATGAGCAGTTCTTC. Encoded protein: CASSLSLAGGSHEQFF. The V gene is TRBV7-2, the J gene TRBJ2-1; 12 bases fit TRBD2. The ends lost 2 bases at V and 8 bases at J; junction bases unmatched: 7. Germline lookup yields CDR1 SGHTA and CDR2 FQGNSA. This CDR3 region has 16 residues.

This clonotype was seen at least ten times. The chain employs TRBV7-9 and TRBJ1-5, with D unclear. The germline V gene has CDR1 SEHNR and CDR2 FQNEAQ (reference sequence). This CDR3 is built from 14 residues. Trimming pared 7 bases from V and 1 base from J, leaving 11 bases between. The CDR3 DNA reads TGTGCCAGCACCCACAGTGAAAGCAATCAGCCCCAGCATTTT. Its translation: CASTHSESNQPQHF.

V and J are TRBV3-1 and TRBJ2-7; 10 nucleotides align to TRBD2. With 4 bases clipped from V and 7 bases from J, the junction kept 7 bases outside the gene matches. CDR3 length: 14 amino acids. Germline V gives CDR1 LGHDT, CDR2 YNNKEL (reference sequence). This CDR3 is CASSPAGGPREQYF. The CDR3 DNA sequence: TGTGCCAGCAGCCCAGCGGGGGGGCCGCGGGAGCAGTACTTC.

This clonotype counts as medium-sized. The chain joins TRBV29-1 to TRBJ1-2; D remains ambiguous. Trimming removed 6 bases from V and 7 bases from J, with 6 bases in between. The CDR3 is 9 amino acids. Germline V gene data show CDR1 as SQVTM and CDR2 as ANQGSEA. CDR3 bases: TGCAGCGTCCAACCTGGCTACACCTTC. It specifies CSVQPGYTF.

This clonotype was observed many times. CDR3 nucleotides: TGTGCCAGCACGGAGACCAGGCTGAATTCACCCCTCCACTTT. Encoded protein: CASTETRLNSPLHF. V gene TRBV27 combines with J gene TRBJ1-6; D ambiguous. V was shortened by 7 bases and J by 7 bases, with 14 bases between the two germline ends. CDR1 is MNHEY and CDR2 is SMNVEV in the germline V gene (reference sequence). The CDR3 extends over 14 amino acids.

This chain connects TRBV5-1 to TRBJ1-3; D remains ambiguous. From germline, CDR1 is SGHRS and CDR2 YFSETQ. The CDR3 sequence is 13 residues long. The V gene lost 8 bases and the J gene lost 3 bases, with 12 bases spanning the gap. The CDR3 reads CARQTTSGNTIYF. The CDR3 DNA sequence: TGCGCCAGACAGACGACAAGTGGAAACACCATATATTTT.